This T cell receptor (beta chain) was profiled in a study of cytomegalovirus exposure and HLA in healthy donors. Overall study findings and caveats: 87-base-pair reads could not separate some V segments, including TRBV6-2 and TRBV6-3. TCR beta chains numbering some 150 were designated cytomegalovirus-associated.

Germline CDR1 reads SGHNT; CDR2 reads YYREEE (reference sequence). The germline V and J ends were trimmed by 4 bases and 0 bases, with 14 bases remaining between them. The CDR3 is 17 residues long. 13 Jbeta primers and 60 Vbeta primers were used for the PCR. Original processing methods: Some 10 million shared chains were among the approximately 82 million unique TCR beta chains that a later analysis counted. Measured with immunoSEQ multiplex PCR; TCRdb has only the in-frame clones, and not every one. The V and J calls and clone size were taken over from that table, and D and trimming were inferred from the DNA. The sample records roughly 120,000 clones, less than 85% being singletons. About this clone itself: The antigen is undetermined.

Sequenced input: PBMCs. The origin of this receptor is a man aged 25-40 years in good health and CMV-seronegative. The chain has TRBV5-4 and TRBJ2-6; a possible D gene is TRBD1 (6 bases). The CDR3 DNA follows: TGTGCCAGCAGCCCCTGGACAGAATCCTCTGGGGCCAACGTCCTGACTTTC. It yields the protein CASSPWTESSGANVLTF.